The entry below gives a single T cell receptor (beta chain) sequence along with its context. Seattle enrolled patients during active infection and tracked them longitudinally. Trimming left V 5 bases short and J 9 bases short, with 11 bases between. This CDR3 contains 13 residues. Germline-derived CDR1 and CDR2 are MDHEN and SYDVKM. The data derive from a study of blood T cell repertoires in COVID-19. Study as a whole: Both acute and convalescent COVID-19 samples were obtained from the United States, Italy and Spain. Sources were T cells, B-cell-depleted T cells, or PBMCs; the material itself was cDNA or gDNA.

Under the authors' procedure: It was from reference gene primer amplification that nucleated cell counts were estimated. Data came from immunoSEQ multiplex PCR; TCRdb stores just in-frame clones and leaves some out. Clone size and V and J calls were adopted from that table, with D and trimming inferred from the DNA. Of fewer than 300,000 clones listed, around 81% are singletons. This clonotype was obtained from a person aged 65-85 years with COVID-19, enrolled during active disease. Material: peripheral blood. V and J are TRBV28 and TRBJ1-6; D is uncertain. DNA of the CDR3: TGTGCCAGCAGTCCAACGGTCCCTTCACCCCTCCACTTT. Its protein product is CASSPTVPSPLHF.